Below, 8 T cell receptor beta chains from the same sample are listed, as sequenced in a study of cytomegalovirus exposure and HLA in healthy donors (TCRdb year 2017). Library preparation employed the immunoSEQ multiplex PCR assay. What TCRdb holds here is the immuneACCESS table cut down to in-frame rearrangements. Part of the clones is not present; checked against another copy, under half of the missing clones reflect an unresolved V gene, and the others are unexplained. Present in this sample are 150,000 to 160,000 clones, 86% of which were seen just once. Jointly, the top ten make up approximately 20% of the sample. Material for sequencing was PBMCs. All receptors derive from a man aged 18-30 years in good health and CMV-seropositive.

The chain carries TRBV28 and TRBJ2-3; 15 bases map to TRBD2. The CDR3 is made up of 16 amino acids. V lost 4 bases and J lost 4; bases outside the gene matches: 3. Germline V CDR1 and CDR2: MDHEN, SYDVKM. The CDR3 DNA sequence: TGTGCCAGCAGTTCGGGACTAGCGGGAGGAGCAGATACGCAGTATTTT. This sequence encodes CASSSGLAGGADTQYF. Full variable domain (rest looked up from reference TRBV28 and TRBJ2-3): DVKVTQSSRYLVKRTGEKVFLECVQDMDHENMFWYRQDPGLGLRLIYFSYDVKMKEKGDIPEGYSVSREKKERFSLILESASTNQTSMYLCASSSGLAGGADTQYFGPGTRLTVL.

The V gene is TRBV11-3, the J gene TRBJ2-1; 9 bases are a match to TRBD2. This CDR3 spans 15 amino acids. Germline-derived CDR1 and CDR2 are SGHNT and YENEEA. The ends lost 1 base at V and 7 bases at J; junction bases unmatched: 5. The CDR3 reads CASSLGIAGVNEQFF. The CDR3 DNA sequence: TGTGCCAGCAGCTTAGGTATAGCGGGAGTAAATGAGCAGTTCTTC.

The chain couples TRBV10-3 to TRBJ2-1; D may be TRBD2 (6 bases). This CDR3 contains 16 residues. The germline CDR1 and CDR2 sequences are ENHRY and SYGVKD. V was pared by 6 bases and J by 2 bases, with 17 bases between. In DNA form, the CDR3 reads TGTGCCATCAGCGGAACCACTAGCAACACCTACAATGAGCAGTTCTTC. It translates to CAISGTTSNTYNEQFF.

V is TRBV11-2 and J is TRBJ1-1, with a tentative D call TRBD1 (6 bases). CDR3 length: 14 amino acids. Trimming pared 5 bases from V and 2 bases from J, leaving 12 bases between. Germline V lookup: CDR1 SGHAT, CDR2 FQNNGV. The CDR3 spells CASSPGHANTEAFF. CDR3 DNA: TGTGCCAGCAGCCCGGGACATGCTAACACTGAAGCTTTCTTT. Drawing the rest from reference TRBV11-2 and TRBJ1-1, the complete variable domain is EAGVAQSPRYKIIEKRQSVAFWCNPISGHATLYWYQQILGQGPKLLIQFQNNGVVDDSQLPKDRFSAERLKGVDSTLKIQPAKLEDSAVYLCASSPGHANTEAFFGQGTRLTVV.

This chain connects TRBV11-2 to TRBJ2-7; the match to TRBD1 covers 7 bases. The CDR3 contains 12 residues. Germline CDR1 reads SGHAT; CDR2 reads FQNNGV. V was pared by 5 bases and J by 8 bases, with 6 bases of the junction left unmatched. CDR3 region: CASSPTGEKQYF. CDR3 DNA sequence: TGTGCCAGCAGCCCAACAGGGGAGAAGCAGTACTTC. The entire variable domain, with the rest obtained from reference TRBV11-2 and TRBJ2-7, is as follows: EAGVAQSPRYKIIEKRQSVAFWCNPISGHATLYWYQQILGQGPKLLIQFQNNGVVDDSQLPKDRFSAERLKGVDSTLKIQPAKLEDSAVYLCASSPTGEKQYFGPGTRLTVT.

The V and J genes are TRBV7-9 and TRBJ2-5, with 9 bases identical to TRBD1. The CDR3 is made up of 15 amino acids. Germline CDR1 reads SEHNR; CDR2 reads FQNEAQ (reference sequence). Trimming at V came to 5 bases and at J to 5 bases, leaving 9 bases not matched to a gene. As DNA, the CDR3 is TGTGCCAGCAGCCCAACGACAGGGGGTCGGGAGACCCAGTACTTC. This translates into CASSPTTGGRETQYF.

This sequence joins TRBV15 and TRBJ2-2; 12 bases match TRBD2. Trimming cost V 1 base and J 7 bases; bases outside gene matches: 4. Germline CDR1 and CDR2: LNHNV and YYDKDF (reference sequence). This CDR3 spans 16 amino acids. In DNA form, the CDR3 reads TGTGCCACCAGCAGAGGGACTAGCGGGATTGGCGGGGAGCTGTTTTTT. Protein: CATSRGTSGIGGELFF. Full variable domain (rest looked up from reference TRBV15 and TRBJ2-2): DAMVIQNPRYQVTQFGKPVTLSCSQTLNHNVMYWYQQKSSQAPKLLFHYYDKDFNNEADTPDNFQSRRPNTSFCFLDIRSPGLGDTAMYLCATSRGTSGIGGELFFGEGSRLTVL.

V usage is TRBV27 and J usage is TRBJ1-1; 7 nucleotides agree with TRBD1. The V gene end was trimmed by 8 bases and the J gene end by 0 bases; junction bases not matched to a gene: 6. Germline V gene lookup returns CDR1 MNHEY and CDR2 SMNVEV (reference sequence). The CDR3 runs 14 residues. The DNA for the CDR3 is TGTGCCAGCGGGCTGACAGGGATGAACACTGAAGCTTTCTTT. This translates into CASGLTGMNTEAFF.